This entry lists 17 T cell receptor beta chains sequenced from one sample in a study of shared clonotypes between healthy human individuals. Clones were read by immunoSEQ multiplex PCR, and TCRdb kept only the in-frame ones, dropping some. The data contain some 1.1 million clones, around three quarters of them singletons. Input material: memory CD4+ T cells from PBMCs. The subset here: CD45RA-negative fraction. The receptors were sampled from a man in his late teens or twenties in good health. Some clones in this sample may be carry-over from other donors' samples.

V gene TRBV6-1 combines with J gene TRBJ2-1; D gene ambiguous. CDR3 length equals 14 residues. V was trimmed by 6 bases and J by 2 bases, leaving 11 bases between them. Germline loops: CDR1 MNHNS, CDR2 SASEGT. CDR3 DNA: TGTGCCAGCAGGGAGACCACCGCCTACAATGAGCAGTTCTTC. It specifies CASRETTAYNEQFF.

V and J are TRBV6-5 and TRBJ1-2; D possibly corresponds to TRBD1 (6 bases). The CDR3 spans 15 residues. V lost 6 bases and J lost 2, with 16 bases in between. From germline, CDR1 is MNHEY and CDR2 SVGAGI. The CDR3 region is CASSRLRGMNYGYTF. The CDR3 DNA reads as TGTGCCAGCAGCAGACTCAGGGGAATGAACTATGGCTACACCTTC.

The V call is TRBV19, the J call TRBJ2-2, with 7 bases lining up with TRBD1. This CDR3 is built from 10 residues. Germline CDR1 reads LNHDA; CDR2 reads SQIVND (reference sequence). The V gene end was trimmed by 10 bases and the J gene end by 13 bases; junction bases not matched to a gene: 6. This CDR3 is CATYYRGLFF. For the CDR3, the DNA is TGTGCCACCTATTACAGGGGGCTGTTTTTT.

The V call is TRBV19, the J call TRBJ1-1; no firm D call. The CDR3 spans 14 residues. Germline V gives CDR1 LNHDA, CDR2 SQIVND (reference sequence). Trimming stripped 7 bases from V and 1 base from J, with 13 bases between. The CDR3 region is CASNPGPPNTEAFF. In nucleotides, the CDR3 is TGTGCCAGTAATCCCGGACCTCCGAACACTGAAGCTTTCTTT. Filled out from reference TRBV19 and TRBJ1-1, the complete variable domain reads DGGITQSPKYLFRKEGQNVTLSCEQNLNHDAMYWYRQDPGQGLRLIYYSQIVNDFQKGDIAEGYSVSREKKESFPLTVTSAQKNPTAFYLCASNPGPPNTEAFFGQGTRLTVV.

Only one count was recorded for this clone. The rearrangement uses TRBV19 and TRBJ2-1, with 8 bases that match TRBD1. V lost 5 bases to trimming and J lost 5 bases; unmatched junction nucleotides: 11. There are 16 residues in the CDR3. CDR1 LNHDA and CDR2 SQIVND come from the germline V gene (reference sequence). The CDR3 DNA reads TGTGCCAGTAGTCCCTGGACAGGGTCGACAAACAATGAGCAGTTCTTC. It is translated as CASSPWTGSTNNEQFF.

The V gene is TRBV28, the J gene TRBJ2-7, with D unclear. V was cut by 5 bases and J by 4 bases, with 21 bases left in between. The length of the CDR3 is 16 residues. From germline, CDR1 is MDHEN and CDR2 SYDVKM. The CDR3 here is CASSTSAARLKYEQYF. DNA for the CDR3: TGTGCCAGCAGTACCTCTGCCGCGAGGCTCAAATACGAGCAGTACTTC.

J is TRBJ2-3 and V is TRBV29-1; possibly TRBD2 for D (6 bases). This CDR3 comprises 13 residues. Per the germline V gene, CDR1 is SQVTM and CDR2 is ANQGSEA. V was cut by 5 bases and J by 3 bases, with 12 bases left in between. CDR3 sequence (DNA): TGCAGCGTTACGGGAGTAGGAACAGATACGCAGTATTTT. Its translation: CSVTGVGTDTQYF.

The chain carries TRBV18 and TRBJ1-2; D is unclear. Looked up from germline, CDR1 is KGHSH and CDR2 is LQKENI. CDR3 size: 15 residues. Deletions cut 3 bases from V and 2 bases from J, with 13 bases between. CDR3 bases: TGTGCCAGCTCACCGAGTGGTATGGGGAACTATGGCTACACCTTC. It encodes CASSPSGMGNYGYTF.

The gene calls are TRBV5-4 and TRBJ2-7; the match to TRBD2 covers 7 bases. CDR1 SGHNT and CDR2 YYREEE come from the germline V gene (reference sequence). J lost 0 bases, V lost 6 bases, and 9 bases had no gene match. CDR3 length: 15 amino acids. The CDR3 DNA sequence: TGTGCCAGCACCCCCGGGGGGAAGAGCTCCTACGAGCAGTACTTC. It specifies CASTPGGKSSYEQYF.

The chain has TRBV29-1 and TRBJ2-3, with D unclear. With 6 bases removed from V and 5 bases from J, the gap between germline ends came to 9 bases. This CDR3 has 11 residues. In germline, CDR1 is SQVTM, CDR2 ANQGSEA. The CDR3 loop is CSVLVGDTQYF. CDR3 bases: TGCAGCGTCCTAGTGGGAGATACGCAGTATTTT.

The V call is TRBV30, the J call TRBJ1-3; possible D gene TRBD1, 5 bases. V shed 2 bases and J shed 2 bases, with 10 bases lying between them. Per germline, CDR1 GTSNPN and CDR2 SVGIG (reference sequence). CDR3 size: 14 residues. The CDR3 sequence: CAWSLAGPGNTIYF. CDR3 in DNA: TGTGCCTGGAGTCTCGCAGGGCCTGGAAACACCATATATTTT.

This clone was seen just once. The J gene is TRBJ2-4, the V gene TRBV10-2; unclear D gene. The V and J ends lost 7 bases and 3 bases respectively, with 13 bases between them. The CDR3 has 14 residues. Germline CDR1 WSHSY, CDR2 SAAADI. The CDR3 region has the DNA TGCGCCAGCATGCTGGTACAAGTCAAAAACATTCAGTACTTC. It yields the protein CASMLVQVKNIQYF.

The chain has TRBV2 and TRBJ2-2; tentatively, D is TRBD1 or TRBD2 (6 bases each). Per the germline V gene, CDR1 is SNHLY and CDR2 is FYNNEI. The length of the CDR3 is 13 residues. V lost 5 bases and J lost 6, with 10 bases in between. CDR3: CASSYREAGELFF. CDR3 DNA: TGTGCCAGCAGTTACAGGGAGGCCGGGGAGCTGTTTTTT.

The V call is TRBV5-3, the J call TRBJ2-1; 15 bases fit TRBD2. TRBV5-3 is classed as an ORF, of uncertain function. This CDR3 is built from 18 residues. J gave up 1 base and V 4 bases, and 6 bases lay outside the gene matches. In nucleotides, the CDR3 is TGTGCCAGAAGCAAACCGGGACTAGCGGGAGGATCCTACAATGAGCAGTTCTTC. It is translated as CARSKPGLAGGSYNEQFF.

The chain couples TRBV11-2 to TRBJ2-7; TRBD2 aligns across 13 bases. V gave up 0 bases and J gave up 6 bases; unmatched junction bases: 11. The germline V gene encodes CDR1 SGHAT and CDR2 FQNNGV. This CDR3 has 18 residues. In DNA, the CDR3 is TGTGCCAGCAGCTTAGAGTGGTGGACTAGCGGGAGTCCCGGCGAGCAGTACTTC. The encoded protein is CASSLEWWTSGSPGEQYF. Full variable domain (rest looked up from reference TRBV11-2 and TRBJ2-7): EAGVAQSPRYKIIEKRQSVAFWCNPISGHATLYWYQQILGQGPKLLIQFQNNGVVDDSQLPKDRFSAERLKGVDSTLKIQPAKLEDSAVYLCASSLEWWTSGSPGEQYFGPGTRLTVT.

The V gene is TRBV5-8, the J gene TRBJ2-3; 8 bases map to TRBD2. The V gene's germline CDR1 is SGHTS and CDR2 YDEGEE. This CDR3 has 15 residues. Germline trimming cut 4 bases from V and 5 bases from J; bases unmatched to any gene: 9. The CDR3: CASSPSESGGDTQYF. CDR3 nucleotides: TGTGCCAGCAGCCCGAGTGAGAGCGGGGGAGATACGCAGTATTTT.

The chain combines TRBV4-2 with TRBJ2-6; D is undetermined. Trimming shortened V by 1 base and J by 4 bases, and 14 bases separated the two germline ends. Germline V gene sequence: CDR1 LGHNA, CDR2 YNFKEQ. CDR3 length equals 17 residues. The CDR3 loop reads CASSQGSSSSGANVLTF. In DNA form, the CDR3 reads TGTGCCAGCAGCCAAGGAAGTTCGAGTTCCGGGGCCAACGTCCTGACTTTC.